This T cell receptor beta chain was recovered during a study of CD8 T cells in ankylosing spondylitis. Libraries for TCR beta were made by quantitative 5'-RACE with molecular barcodes. TCRdb ran MiXCR on the 5' RACE reads and lists one entry per CDR3 protein. There are roughly 300,000 distinct CDR3 sequences in the sample; around 8% occur only once, and more than 14% lies in the top ten. Turning to this clonotype: Its antigen is not identified.

Regarding the study as a whole: Reports say disease-linked clones showed up significantly more in matched ankylosing spondylitis synovial fluid. Apparently characteristic of ankylosing spondylitis blood was a TCR beta motif (roughly eight highly homologous variants). Researchers report that disease-linked clones proved CD8+ and relatively rare in peripheral blood.

The length of the CDR3 is 15 residues. Trimming removed 1 base from V and 4 bases from J; junction bases left unmatched: 5. The chain combines TRBV12-3 or TRBV12-4 with TRBJ2-5, with TRBD2 identical over 8 bases. Sequenced sample: blood, either unsorted or a sorted T cell fraction (not recorded which). The source of this sequence is a male donor with ankylosing spondylitis. The CDR3 region has the DNA TGTGCCAGCAGTTTAGTTAGGACTAGCTTAGAGACCCAGTACTTC. Its protein product is CASSLVRTSLETQYF.